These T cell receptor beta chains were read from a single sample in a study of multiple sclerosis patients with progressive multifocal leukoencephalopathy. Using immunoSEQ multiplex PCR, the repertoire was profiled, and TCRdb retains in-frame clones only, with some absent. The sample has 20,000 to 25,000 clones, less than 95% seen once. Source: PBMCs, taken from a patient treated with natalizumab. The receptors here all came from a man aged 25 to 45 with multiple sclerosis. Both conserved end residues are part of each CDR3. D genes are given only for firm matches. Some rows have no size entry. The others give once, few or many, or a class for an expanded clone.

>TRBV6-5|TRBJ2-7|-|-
TGTGCCAGCAGAGCCGTCTACGAGCAGTACTTC
CASRAVYEQYF
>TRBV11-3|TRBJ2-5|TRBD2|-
TGTGCCAGCAGCTTAGGTCTACTAGCGGGAGGGCCGGAAAGACAAGAGACCCAGTACTTC
CASSLGLLAGGPERQETQYF
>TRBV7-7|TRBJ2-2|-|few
TGTGCTACCGGAGCGGGGAACACCGGGGAGCTGTTTTTT
CATGAGNTGELFF
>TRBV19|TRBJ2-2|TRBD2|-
TGTGCCAGTAGACCCCCCAGGGAGGTAGCGGGTACGAACACCGGGGAGCTGTTTTTT
CASRPPREVAGTNTGELFF
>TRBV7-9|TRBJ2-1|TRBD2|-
TGTGCCAGCAGCGGACTAGACCCTTTAAATGAGCAGTTCTTC
CASSGLDPLNEQFF
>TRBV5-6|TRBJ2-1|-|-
TGTGCCAGCAGCTTGGCGTACTATGAGCAGTTCTTC
CASSLAYYEQFF
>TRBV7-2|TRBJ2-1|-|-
TGTGCCAGCAGTACTTCACCGAGCTCCTACAATGAGCAGTTCTTC
CASSTSPSSYNEQFF
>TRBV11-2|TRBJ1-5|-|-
TGTGCCAGCAGCTTATACCCCGGGAATCAGCCCCAGCATTTT
CASSLYPGNQPQHF
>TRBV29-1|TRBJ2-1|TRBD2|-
TGCAGCGTCTCCCACCCGGGACTAGCGGGAGGGCGGGTCGGGAATGAGCAGTTCTTC
CSVSHPGLAGGRVGNEQFF
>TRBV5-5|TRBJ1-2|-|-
TGTGCCAGCAGCTTAACGGGGGGCGGCTACACCTTC
CASSLTGGGYTF
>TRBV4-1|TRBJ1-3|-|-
TGCGCCAGCAGCACCGGACGGGTGCAAAACACCATATATTTT
CASSTGRVQNTIYF
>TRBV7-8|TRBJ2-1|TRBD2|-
TGTGCCAGCAGCACTTACGGGAGGGCCGGCAATGAGCAGTTCTTC
CASSTYGRAGNEQFF
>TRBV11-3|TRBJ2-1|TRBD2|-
TGTGCCAGCAGCTTAGGGGCTAGCGGGAGCTCGAATGAGCAGTTCTTC
CASSLGASGSSNEQFF
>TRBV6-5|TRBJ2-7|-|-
TGTGCCAGCAGTTATAATTGGGGTCGGGGGGAGCAGTACTTC
CASSYNWGRGEQYF
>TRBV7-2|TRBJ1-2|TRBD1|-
TGTGCCAGCGGGACTCAGGGGGCGCAGTTCTATGGCTACACCTTC
CASGTQGAQFYGYTF
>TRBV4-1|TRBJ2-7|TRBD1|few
TGCGCCAGCAGCCAAGGGTTAAGGGACAGGGAAAGGTCCTACGAGCAGTACTTC
CASSQGLRDRERSYEQYF
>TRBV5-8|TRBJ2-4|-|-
TGTGCCAGCAGCCCCGTCCGGGGGGCCAAAAACATTCAGTACTTC
CASSPVRGAKNIQYF
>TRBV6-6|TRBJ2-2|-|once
TGTGCCAGCAGTTACGCCACAAATGCGAACACCGGGGAGCTGTTTTTT
CASSYATNANTGELFF
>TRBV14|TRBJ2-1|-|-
TGTGCCAGCAGCCAGGAGCCGGGACTTTCCCCCCGGTCCGTTACTGGGGAGCAGTTCTTC
CASSQEPGLSPRSVTGEQFF
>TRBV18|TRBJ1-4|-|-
TGTGCCAGCTCACTAATTCGTGCCAATGAAAAACTGTTTTTT
CASSLIRANEKLFF
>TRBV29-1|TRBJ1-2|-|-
TGCAGCGTTATCATGCGGGGGGCAAAAGATGGCTACACCTTC
CSVIMRGAKDGYTF
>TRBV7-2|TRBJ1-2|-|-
TGTGCCAGCAGCCTATCAAAAGCTAACTATGGCTACACCTTC
CASSLSKANYGYTF
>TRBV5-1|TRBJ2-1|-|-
TGCGCCAGCAATAACTACGATCAAGAGCAGTTCTTC
CASNNYDQEQFF
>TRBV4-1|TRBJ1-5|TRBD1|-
TGCGCCAGCAGCCAGGGGACAGGGGGCGGTCAGCCCCAGCATTTT
CASSQGTGGGQPQHF
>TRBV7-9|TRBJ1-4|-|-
TGTGCCAGCAGCTTAAGGCAGGGTGGAGAAAAACTGTTTTTT
CASSLRQGGEKLFF
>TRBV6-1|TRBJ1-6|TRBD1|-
TGTGCCAGCAGTGAAGCCCAGGGGGCCACCCTCCACTTT
CASSEAQGATLHF
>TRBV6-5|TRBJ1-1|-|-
TGTGCCAGCAGTTACTCGGGGGGGAACACTGAAGCTTTCTTT
CASSYSGGNTEAFF
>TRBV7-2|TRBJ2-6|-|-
TGTGCCAGCAGCTATATAGGCTCTGGGGCCAACGTCCTGACTTTC
CASSYIGSGANVLTF
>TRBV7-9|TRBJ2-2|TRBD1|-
TGTGCCCTGGGGCGGCAGGGGGCCAGCGGGGAGCTGTTTTTT
CALGRQGASGELFF
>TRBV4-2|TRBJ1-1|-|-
TGTGCCAGCAGCCAAAGACAGGTTTGGGAGACTGAAGCTTTCTTT
CASSQRQVWETEAFF
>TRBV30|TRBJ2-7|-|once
TGTGCCTGGAGTGTAGACAAGGGCGAGCAGTACTTC
CAWSVDKGEQYF
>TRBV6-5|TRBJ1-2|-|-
TGTGCCACCCGGGCCGGGGAATCTGGCTACACCTTC
CATRAGESGYTF
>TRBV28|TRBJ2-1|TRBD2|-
TGTGCCAGCACCGGTAGGGGTGGGACTAGCGGGAGGGCCAGGTATGAGCAGTTCTTC
CASTGRGGTSGRARYEQFF
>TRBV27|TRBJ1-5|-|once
TGTGCCAGCAGTCAATTGACAGGTCACCAGCCCCAGCATTTT
CASSQLTGHQPQHF